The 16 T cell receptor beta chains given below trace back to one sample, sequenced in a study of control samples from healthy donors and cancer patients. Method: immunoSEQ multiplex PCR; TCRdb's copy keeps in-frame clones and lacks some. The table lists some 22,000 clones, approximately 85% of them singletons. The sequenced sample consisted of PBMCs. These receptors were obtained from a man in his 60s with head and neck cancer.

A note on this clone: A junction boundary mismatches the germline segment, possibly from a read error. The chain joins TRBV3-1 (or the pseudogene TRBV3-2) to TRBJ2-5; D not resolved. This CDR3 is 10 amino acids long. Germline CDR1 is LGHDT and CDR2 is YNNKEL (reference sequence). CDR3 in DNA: TGTGCCAGCAGCCAAGGGACCCAGTACTTC. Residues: CASSQGTQYF.

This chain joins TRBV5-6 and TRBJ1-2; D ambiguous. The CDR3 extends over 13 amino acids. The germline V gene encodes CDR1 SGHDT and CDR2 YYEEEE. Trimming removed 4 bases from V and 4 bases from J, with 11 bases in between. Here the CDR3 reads CASSGKDGYGYTF. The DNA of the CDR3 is TGTGCCAGCAGCGGGAAGGACGGCTATGGCTACACCTTC.

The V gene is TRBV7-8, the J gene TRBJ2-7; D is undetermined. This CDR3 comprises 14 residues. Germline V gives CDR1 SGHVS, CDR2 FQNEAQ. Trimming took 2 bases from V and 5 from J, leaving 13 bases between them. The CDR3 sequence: CASSLFAGSDEQYF. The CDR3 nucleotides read TGTGCCAGCAGCTTATTCGCAGGATCGGACGAGCAGTACTTC.

As DNA, the CDR3 is TGCGCCAGCAGCCAGATAGGAGAAAAACTGTTTTTT. Protein: CASSQIGEKLFF. The chain has TRBV4-1 and TRBJ1-4; D gene uncertain. This CDR3 comprises 12 residues. Per germline, CDR1 MGHRA and CDR2 YSYEKL. The V end was cut by 3 bases, the J end by 8 bases, with 7 bases between.

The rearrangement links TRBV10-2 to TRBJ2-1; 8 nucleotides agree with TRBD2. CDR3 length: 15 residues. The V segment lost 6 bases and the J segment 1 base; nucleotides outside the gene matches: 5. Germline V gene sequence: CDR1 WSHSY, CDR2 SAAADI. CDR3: CASRDPSGSYNEQFF. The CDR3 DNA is TGCGCCAGCAGGGACCCTAGCGGGTCCTACAATGAGCAGTTCTTC.

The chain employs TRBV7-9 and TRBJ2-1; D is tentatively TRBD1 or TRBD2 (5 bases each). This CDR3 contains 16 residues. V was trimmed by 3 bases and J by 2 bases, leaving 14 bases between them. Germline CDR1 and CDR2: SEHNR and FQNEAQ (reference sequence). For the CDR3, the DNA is TGTGCCAGCAGCTTCTCAGGGAGAGGGACCTACAATGAGCAGTTCTTC. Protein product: CASSFSGRGTYNEQFF.

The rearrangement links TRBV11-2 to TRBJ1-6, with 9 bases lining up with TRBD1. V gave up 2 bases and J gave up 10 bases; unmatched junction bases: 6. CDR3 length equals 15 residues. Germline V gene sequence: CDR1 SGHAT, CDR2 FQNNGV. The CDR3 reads CASSLPTGGASPLHF. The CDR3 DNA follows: TGTGCCAGCAGCTTACCTACAGGGGGCGCCTCACCCCTCCACTTT.

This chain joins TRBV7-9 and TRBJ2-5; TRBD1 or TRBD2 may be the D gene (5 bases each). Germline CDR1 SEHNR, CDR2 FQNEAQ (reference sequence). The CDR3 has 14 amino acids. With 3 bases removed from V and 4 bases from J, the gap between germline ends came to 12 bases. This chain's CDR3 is CASSFYEGRETQYF. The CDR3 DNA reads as TGTGCCAGCAGCTTCTATGAGGGACGAGAGACCCAGTACTTC.

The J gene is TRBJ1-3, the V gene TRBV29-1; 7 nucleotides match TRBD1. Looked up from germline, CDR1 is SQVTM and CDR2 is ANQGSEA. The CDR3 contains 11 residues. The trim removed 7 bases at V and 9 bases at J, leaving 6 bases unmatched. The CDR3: CSGTGVGTIYF. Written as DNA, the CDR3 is TGCAGCGGCACAGGGGTAGGCACCATATATTTT.

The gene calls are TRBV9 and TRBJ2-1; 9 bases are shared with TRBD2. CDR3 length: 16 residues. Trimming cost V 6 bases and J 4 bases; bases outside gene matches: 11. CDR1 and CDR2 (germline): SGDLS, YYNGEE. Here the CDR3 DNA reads TGTGCCAGCACCGCGGGAGGGCCCCATTATTACAATGAGCAGTTCTTC. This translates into CASTAGGPHYYNEQFF.

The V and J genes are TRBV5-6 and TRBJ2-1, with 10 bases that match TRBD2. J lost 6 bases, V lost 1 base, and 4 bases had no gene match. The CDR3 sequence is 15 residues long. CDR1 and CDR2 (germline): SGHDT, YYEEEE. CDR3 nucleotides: TGTGCCAGCAGCTTGTCGCTAGCGGGAGTCAATGAGCAGTTCTTC. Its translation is CASSLSLAGVNEQFF.

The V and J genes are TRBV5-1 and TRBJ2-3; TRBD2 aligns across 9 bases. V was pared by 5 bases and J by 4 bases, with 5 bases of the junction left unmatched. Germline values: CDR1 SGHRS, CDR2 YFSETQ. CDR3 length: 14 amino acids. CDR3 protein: CASRSSGSSDTQYF. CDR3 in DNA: TGCGCCAGCAGGAGTAGCGGGAGCTCAGATACGCAGTATTTT. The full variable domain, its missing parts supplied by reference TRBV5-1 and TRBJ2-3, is KAGVTQTPRYLIKTRGQQVTLSCSPISGHRSVSWYQQTPGQGLQFLFEYFSETQRNKGNFPGRFSGRQFSNSRSEMNVSTLELGDSALYLCASRSSGSSDTQYFGPGTRLTVL.

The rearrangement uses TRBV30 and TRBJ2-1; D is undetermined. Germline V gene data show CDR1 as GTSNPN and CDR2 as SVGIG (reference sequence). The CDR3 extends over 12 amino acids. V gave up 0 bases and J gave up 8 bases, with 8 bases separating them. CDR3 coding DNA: TGTGCCTGGAGTGTAGTGAGCGATGAGCAGTTCTTC. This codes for CAWSVVSDEQFF. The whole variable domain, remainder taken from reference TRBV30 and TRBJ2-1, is SQTIHQWPATLVQPVGSPLSLECTVEGTSNPNLYWYRQAAGRGLQLLFYSVGIGQISSEVPQNLSASRPQDRQFILSSKKLLLSDSGFYLCAWSVVSDEQFFGPGTRLTVL.

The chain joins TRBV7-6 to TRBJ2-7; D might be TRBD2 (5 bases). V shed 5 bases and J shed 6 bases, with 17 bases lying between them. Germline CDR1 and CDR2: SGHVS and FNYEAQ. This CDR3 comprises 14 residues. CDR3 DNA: TGTGCCAGCAGCCGCCGGGAACTAGGGTCCGAGCAGTACTTC. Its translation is CASSRRELGSEQYF.

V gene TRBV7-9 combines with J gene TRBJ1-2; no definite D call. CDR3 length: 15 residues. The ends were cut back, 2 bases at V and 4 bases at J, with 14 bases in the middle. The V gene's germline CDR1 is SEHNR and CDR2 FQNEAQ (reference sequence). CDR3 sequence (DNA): TGTGCCAGCAGCTTACAAAGGGCAGTCGTCTATGGCTACACCTTC. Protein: CASSLQRAVVYGYTF.

This CDR3 is CASSLDPGDKTQYF. The CDR3, as DNA: TGCGCCAGCAGCTTGGACCCGGGGGATAAGACCCAGTACTTC. V and J are TRBV5-1 and TRBJ2-5, with D maybe TRBD2 (6 bases). The CDR3 covers 14 residues. Trimming cost V 0 bases and J 6 bases, with 12 bases left between them. Germline V gives CDR1 SGHRS, CDR2 YFSETQ.